These 24 T cell receptor beta chains came from one sample sequenced in a study of response to subunit inactivated influenza vaccine. TCRdb passed the RT-PCR reads through MiXCR, listing each CDR3 protein once. The sample gives about 650,000 distinct CDR3 sequences, 14% of which show up once; about 7.4% is in the top ten. Sample: PBMCs from blood, taken less than 15 days before vaccination. Source of these receptors: a man aged 50-60 years who received an inactivated influenza vaccine.

This clonotype came up a few times. The J gene is TRBJ1-1, the V gene TRBV6-2 or TRBV6-3; D ambiguous. This CDR3 comprises 15 residues. V was clipped by 2 bases and J by 1 base, with 11 bases between them. Germline CDR1 and CDR2: MNHEY and SVGEGT. This chain's CDR3 is CASSYDLGGNTEAFF. CDR3 DNA: TGTGCCAGCAGTTACGATCTGGGAGGGAACACTGAAGCTTTCTTT.

This chain connects TRBV20-1 to TRBJ2-7; the match to TRBD2 covers 16 bases. CDR1 and CDR2 (germline): DFQATT, SNEGSKA (reference sequence). The CDR3 length is 15 residues. V lost 6 bases, J lost 6 bases, and 8 bases stayed unmatched. Written as DNA, the CDR3 is TGCAGTGCATCGGGACTAGCGGGGGGGCAGTTCGAGCAGTACTTC. This sequence encodes CSASGLAGGQFEQYF.

This clonotype occurred a few times. The chain recombines TRBV5-1 with TRBJ2-1; a possible D gene is TRBD2 (5 bases). This CDR3 spans 16 amino acids. Germline CDR1 is SGHRS and CDR2 is YFSETQ. V was clipped by 0 bases and J by 1 base, with 11 bases between them. This CDR3 is CASSLDTSSSYNEQFF. In DNA form, the CDR3 reads TGCGCCAGCAGCTTGGACACTAGTTCGTCCTACAATGAGCAGTTCTTC.

CDR3 in amino acids: CASSPQGEGEYF. DNA of the CDR3: TGTGCCAGCAGCCCCCAAGGGGAGGGCGAGTACTTC. The chain is built from TRBV6-2 or TRBV6-3 and TRBJ2-7; TRBD2 agrees at 7 bases. The CDR3 covers 12 residues. V was clipped by 6 bases and J by 11 bases; unmatched bases: 10. CDR1 is MNHEY, CDR2 SVGEGT, per germline.

With regard to this clonotype: The DNA is omitted, as the CDR3 cannot be located on it reliably, and the CDR3 follows TCRdb's listing. The chain's CDR3 is CASSKVGSGSKSYEQYF. This chain connects TRBV21-1 to TRBJ2-7; the D call TRBD2 from the table was never checked on the DNA. TRBV21-1 is reported as a pseudogene. With termini counted, the CDR3 has 17 amino acids.

The chain combines TRBV6-1 with TRBJ2-3; a possible D gene is TRBD2 (5 bases). CDR1 and CDR2 from the germline V gene are MNHNS and SASEGT. The V and J ends lost 8 bases and 6 bases respectively, with 27 bases between them. The CDR3 is 17 amino acids. The CDR3: CASFAEGPALRVDTQYF. The DNA of the CDR3 is TGTGCCAGCTTTGCAGAGGGCCCGGCTCTGAGGGTGGATACGCAGTATTTT.

This clonotype came up a few times. This sequence joins TRBV20-1 and TRBJ2-1; D could derive from TRBD1 or TRBD2 (5 bases each). V gave up 8 bases and J gave up 9 bases, with 14 bases separating them. The germline V gene encodes CDR1 DFQATT and CDR2 SNEGSKA (reference sequence). CDR3 length equals 11 residues. The CDR3 DNA is TGCAGTACTCGACCCGGGACTGAGCAGTTCTTC. As protein: CSTRPGTEQFF.

Only a few counts were recorded for this clonotype. This chain connects TRBV7-9 to TRBJ1-4; possible D gene TRBD1, 6 bases. From germline, CDR1 is SEHNR and CDR2 FQNEAQ (reference sequence). V dropped 6 bases and J dropped 4 bases, with 12 bases sitting between them. The CDR3 is made up of 14 amino acids. The CDR3 sequence: CASRRGNDNEKLFF. CDR3 coding DNA: TGTGCCAGCAGGAGGGGGAACGATAATGAAAAACTGTTTTTT.

A few counts support this clonotype. The chain links TRBV7-8 to TRBJ2-1; the D is unclear. This CDR3 is 15 amino acids long. V lost 4 bases and J lost 7, with 17 bases in between. Looked up from germline, CDR1 is SGHVS and CDR2 is FQNEAQ. The CDR3 loop is CASSSPTGRLNEQFF. CDR3 in DNA: TGTGCCAGCAGCTCACCTACCGGGCGTTTGAATGAGCAGTTCTTC.

This chain uses TRBV7-9 with TRBJ1-4; no reliable D call. CDR1 is SEHNR, CDR2 FQNEAQ, per germline (reference sequence). V was trimmed by 5 bases and J by 6 bases, leaving 16 bases between them. This CDR3 is 15 amino acids long. The CDR3 nucleotides read TGTGCCAGCAGCCCCGCGGGATCAGCTTATGAAAAACTGTTTTTT. Protein product: CASSPAGSAYEKLFF.

This clonotype was detected a few times. The chain combines TRBV5-1 with TRBJ2-2; D is uncertain. CDR1 and CDR2 from the germline V gene are SGHRS and YFSETQ. V gave up 4 bases and J gave up 0 bases, with 10 bases separating them. The CDR3 covers 15 residues. This CDR3 is CASSPGITNTGELFF. CDR3 DNA sequence: TGCGCCAGCAGCCCTGGGATTACGAACACCGGGGAGCTGTTTTTT.

The rearrangement uses TRBV28 and TRBJ2-3; TRBD1 matches at 7 bases. The CDR3 is 15 residues long. V was pared by 2 bases and J by 1 base, with 3 bases of the junction left unmatched. Germline V gene lookup returns CDR1 MDHEN and CDR2 SYDVKM. Written as DNA, the CDR3 is TGTGCCAGCAGTTTAACAGGGGCAGGCACAGATACGCAGTATTTT. Protein: CASSLTGAGTDTQYF. Combining the CDR3 with reference TRBV28 and TRBJ2-3 gives the whole variable domain DVKVTQSSRYLVKRTGEKVFLECVQDMDHENMFWYRQDPGLGLRLIYFSYDVKMKEKGDIPEGYSVSREKKERFSLILESASTNQTSMYLCASSLTGAGTDTQYFGPGTRLTVL.

This clonotype showed up many times. The chain is built from TRBV24-1 and TRBJ2-2; a possible D gene is TRBD1 (5 bases). Trimming left V 6 bases short and J 3 bases short, with 7 bases between. Germline assignment: CDR1 KGHDR and CDR2 SFDVKD. This CDR3 has 13 residues. The CDR3 protein is CATSIRDTGELFF. The DNA for the CDR3 is TGTGCCACCAGTATCAGGGACACCGGGGAGCTGTTTTTT.

CDR3 DNA: TGTGCCAGCAGCCAAACCCGATTAGCGCCGAACACCGGGGAGCTGTTTTTT. Protein: CASSQTRLAPNTGELFF. The chain couples TRBV14 to TRBJ2-2; D may be TRBD2 (5 bases). CDR1 is SGHDN, CDR2 FVKESK, per germline. The germline V and J ends were trimmed by 2 bases and 0 bases, with 13 bases remaining between them. This CDR3 contains 17 residues.

The gene calls are TRBV27 and TRBJ2-3, with TRBD1 identical over 10 bases. The CDR3 length is 17 residues. Germline CDR1 reads MNHEY; CDR2 reads SMNVEV (reference sequence). After removal of 5 bases from V and 5 bases from J, the junction contained 13 bases not matched to a gene. CDR3 DNA: TGTGCCAGCAGTCCTGACAGGGGGCTAGGTCAAGGAGATACGCAGTATTTT. It specifies CASSPDRGLGQGDTQYF.

The table lists this clonotype with a few counts. The CDR3 DNA reads as TGTGCCAGCAGCTTAAAACAGGGGGCCGGAAACATTCAGTACTTC. Amino acid sequence: CASSLKQGAGNIQYF. The chain carries TRBV7-8 and TRBJ2-4, with 9 bases that match TRBD1. CDR1 is SGHVS, CDR2 FQNEAQ, per germline. The CDR3 has 15 amino acids. V was pared by 2 bases and J by 6 bases, with 5 bases of the junction left unmatched.

This chain links TRBV7-9 with TRBJ2-1, with 8 positions matching TRBD2. V lost 5 bases to trimming and J lost 0 bases; unmatched junction nucleotides: 9. The CDR3 runs to 17 residues. Germline V gene data show CDR1 as SEHNR and CDR2 as FQNEAQ (reference sequence). The CDR3 DNA is TGTGCCAGCAGCCCCCCCAGCGGGAGTCGCTCCTACAATGAGCAGTTCTTC. It yields the protein CASSPPSGSRSYNEQFF.

The gene calls are TRBV4-3 and TRBJ2-6; D is perhaps TRBD1 or TRBD2 (5 bases each). V gave up 1 base and J gave up 1 base, with 17 bases separating them. Germline assignment: CDR1 LGHNA and CDR2 YSLEER. The CDR3 runs 19 residues. The DNA for the CDR3 is TGCGCCAGCAGCCAAGCGTGGGGGAGATTAAAGTCTGGGGCCAACGTCCTGACTTTC. It translates to CASSQAWGRLKSGANVLTF.

The chain employs TRBV14 and TRBJ2-2, with D hard to call. Trimming removed 4 bases from V and 8 bases from J, with 11 bases in between. CDR1 is SGHDN and CDR2 is FVKESK in the germline V gene. There are 13 residues in the CDR3. CDR3 sequence: CASSRRRGGELFF. The CDR3 DNA follows: TGTGCCAGCAGCCGCAGACGTGGGGGGGAGCTGTTTTTT.

This clonotype appeared a few times. V usage is TRBV29-1 and J usage is TRBJ2-5; D remains unclear. Germline V gives CDR1 SQVTM, CDR2 ANQGSEA. This CDR3 comprises 13 residues. Between the trimmed V and J ends, which lost 3 bases and 2 bases, there was a span of 10 bases. The CDR3 loop reads CSVDAESQETQYF. The CDR3 bases are TGCAGCGTTGACGCGGAATCACAAGAGACCCAGTACTTC.

This clonotype occurred a few times. The chain combines TRBV7-2 with TRBJ2-3, with D perhaps TRBD1 (6 bases). V gave up 2 bases and J gave up 1 base, with 13 bases separating them. This CDR3 spans 16 amino acids. Germline V CDR1 and CDR2: SGHTA, FQGNSA. For the CDR3, the DNA is TGTGCCAGCAGCTTAACAGGGTCTCTCGGCACAGATACGCAGTATTTT. Translating gives CASSLTGSLGTDTQYF.

This clonotype was picked up many times. The V gene is TRBV7-2, the J gene TRBJ2-7; TRBD2 agrees at 9 bases. There are 16 residues in the CDR3. CDR1 is SGHTA, CDR2 FQGNSA, per germline. V dropped 2 bases and J dropped 2; count of bases not matched to a gene: 7. The CDR3 spells CASSLRASGKTYEQYF. Written as DNA, the CDR3 is TGTGCCAGCAGCTTAAGGGCTAGCGGGAAAACCTACGAGCAGTACTTC.

This CDR3 is CASSVSEREGDNEQFF. The CDR3 nucleotides read TGTGCCAGCAGCGTCAGCGAGCGGGAGGGTGACAATGAGCAGTTCTTC. The chain couples TRBV7-9 to TRBJ2-1, with TRBD2 identical over 10 bases. The CDR3 sequence is 16 residues long. The ends lost 5 bases at V and 5 bases at J; junction bases unmatched: 9. The germline V gene encodes CDR1 SEHNR and CDR2 FQNEAQ (reference sequence).

This rearrangement joins TRBV3-1 to TRBJ2-5; D remains unclear. Germline V gene sequence: CDR1 LGHDT, CDR2 YNNKEL (reference sequence). The CDR3 consists of 13 residues. V was clipped by 6 bases and J by 5 bases, with 13 bases between them. In nucleotides, the CDR3 is TGTGCCAGCAGGTGGCTTACCGGGGAGACCCAGTACTTC. This sequence encodes CASRWLTGETQYF.